These 25 T cell receptor beta chains came from one sample sequenced in a study of cytomegalovirus exposure and HLA in healthy donors. Clones were read by immunoSEQ multiplex PCR, and TCRdb kept only the in-frame ones, dropping some. Here the sample spans under 400,000 clones, about nine tenths being singletons. Sequencing input: PBMCs. These receptor sequences come from a woman younger than 35 in good health and CMV-seronegative.

This clone showed up just once. The genes are TRBV14 and TRBJ1-1, with D maybe TRBD1 (6 bases). There are 15 residues in the CDR3. Germline V gene sequence: CDR1 SGHDN, CDR2 FVKESK. V dropped 3 bases and J dropped 4 bases, with 15 bases sitting between them. CDR3 coding DNA: TGTGCCAGCAGCCAGTCCCCAGGGGACGGCACTGAAGCTTTCTTT. Amino acids: CASSQSPGDGTEAFF.

V usage is TRBV10-3 and J usage is TRBJ1-2; 7 bases match TRBD1. Germline V gives CDR1 ENHRY, CDR2 SYGVKD. This CDR3 spans 13 amino acids. V gave up 8 bases and J gave up 0 bases; unmatched junction bases: 3. As DNA, the CDR3 is TGTGCCATCTGGACAGGCTCTAACTATGGCTACACCTTC. Translated: CAIWTGSNYGYTF.

The V call is TRBV29-1, the J call TRBJ1-3; D is possibly TRBD1 (6 bases). V dropped 6 bases and J dropped 9 bases, with 18 bases sitting between them. Per germline, CDR1 SQVTM and CDR2 ANQGSEA. The CDR3 extends over 13 amino acids. For the CDR3, the DNA is TGCAGCGTCGATGGACAGACTCCGGGCACCATATATTTT. Its protein product is CSVDGQTPGTIYF.

The chain has TRBV28 and TRBJ2-1; 7 bases fit TRBD2. J was trimmed by 6 bases and V by 5 bases; bases with no gene match: 4. CDR1 is MDHEN and CDR2 is SYDVKM in the germline V gene. The CDR3 runs 13 residues. The CDR3 is CASSGGLPNEQFF. The CDR3 DNA sequence: TGTGCCAGCAGTGGGGGACTACCCAATGAGCAGTTCTTC. Filled out from reference TRBV28 and TRBJ2-1, the complete variable domain reads DVKVTQSSRYLVKRTGEKVFLECVQDMDHENMFWYRQDPGLGLRLIYFSYDVKMKEKGDIPEGYSVSREKKERFSLILESASTNQTSMYLCASSGGLPNEQFFGPGTRLTVL.

This chain joins TRBV5-4 and TRBJ2-5, with 7 bases matching TRBD2. Losses at the gene ends were 2 bases for V and 5 bases for J; bases not matched to a gene: 6. CDR3 length: 14 amino acids. Germline CDR1 SGHNT, CDR2 YYREEE (reference sequence). CDR3 nucleotides: TGTGCCAGCAGCTTAGGACTAGTCGGGGAGACCCAGTACTTC. This gives the protein CASSLGLVGETQYF.

The chain uses TRBV7-6 and TRBJ1-2; D gene ambiguous. Germline CDR1 is SGHVS and CDR2 is FNYEAQ. The CDR3 loop spans 15 amino acids. Trimming removed 2 bases from V and 4 bases from J, with 14 bases in between. The CDR3 loop is CASSLFIGAGYGYTF. CDR3 in DNA: TGTGCCAGCAGCTTATTTATTGGAGCCGGCTATGGCTACACCTTC.

CDR3 protein: CASTWTGRSNTEAFF. The CDR3 DNA is TGTGCCAGCACCTGGACAGGGCGTTCGAACACTGAAGCTTTCTTT. The chain joins TRBV28 to TRBJ1-1, with 8 bases identical to TRBD1. Per the germline V gene, CDR1 is MDHEN and CDR2 is SYDVKM. Germline trimming cut 7 bases from V and 1 base from J; bases unmatched to any gene: 8. The CDR3 contains 15 residues.

The chain employs TRBV28 and TRBJ1-5; 9 nucleotides agree with TRBD1. The CDR3 is 15 residues long. Per germline, CDR1 MDHEN and CDR2 SYDVKM. The junction had 8 bases not matched to a gene; V was cut back by 5 bases and J by 6 bases. As DNA, the CDR3 is TGTGCCAGCAGTCCTCCGGACAGGGGCAGTCAGCCCCAGCATTTT. Its protein is CASSPPDRGSQPQHF.

The chain combines TRBV9 with TRBJ2-1, with TRBD2 identical over 10 bases. The CDR3 runs 15 residues. The junction had 10 bases not matched to a gene; V was cut back by 6 bases and J by 7 bases. The V gene's germline CDR1 is SGDLS and CDR2 YYNGEE. The CDR3 loop is CASTESGRAWNEQFF. The CDR3 bases are TGTGCCAGCACCGAAAGCGGGAGGGCCTGGAATGAGCAGTTCTTC.

CDR3 region: CAWSGRDSELPQHF. CDR3 DNA sequence: TGTGCCTGGAGCGGCCGGGACAGCGAGTTGCCCCAGCATTTT. This chain joins TRBV30 and TRBJ1-5; 7 bases are shared with TRBD1. The V gene end was trimmed by 3 bases and the J gene end by 9 bases; junction bases not matched to a gene: 11. CDR1 is GTSNPN and CDR2 is SVGIG in the germline V gene (reference sequence). This CDR3 is 14 amino acids long.

The J gene is TRBJ2-1, the V gene TRBV29-1, with 12 bases that match TRBD2. This CDR3 has 15 amino acids. Germline CDR1 and CDR2: SQVTM and ANQGSEA. The V and J ends lost 3 bases and 7 bases, in that order; junction bases with no gene match: 7. The CDR3 reads CSVEGGLAGPNEQFF. The CDR3 DNA reads as TGCAGCGTTGAGGGGGGACTAGCGGGCCCGAATGAGCAGTTCTTC.

A single count supports this clone. V is TRBV11-2 and J is TRBJ1-2; D remains unclear. The CDR3 has 14 amino acids. Trimming removed 1 base at V and 5 bases at J, with 11 bases between. Germline V gene lookup returns CDR1 SGHAT and CDR2 FQNNGV. The CDR3 reads CASSLGTASYGYTF. The DNA for the CDR3 is TGTGCCAGCAGCTTAGGAACAGCATCGTATGGCTACACCTTC. Drawing the rest from reference TRBV11-2 and TRBJ1-2, the complete variable domain is EAGVAQSPRYKIIEKRQSVAFWCNPISGHATLYWYQQILGQGPKLLIQFQNNGVVDDSQLPKDRFSAERLKGVDSTLKIQPAKLEDSAVYLCASSLGTASYGYTFGSGTRLTVV.

This clone occurred a few times. The chain combines TRBV27 with TRBJ1-1; D is uncertain. Germline V gene lookup returns CDR1 MNHEY and CDR2 SMNVEV (reference sequence). The V gene lost 4 bases and the J gene lost 1 base, with 16 bases spanning the gap. There are 16 residues in the CDR3. The CDR3 region has the DNA TGTGCCAGCAGTTCTCTGATCAGTCCCACGAACACTGAAGCTTTCTTT. Its protein is CASSSLISPTNTEAFF.

The chain employs TRBV7-7 and TRBJ2-3; 7 bases agree with TRBD2. The CDR3 runs 15 residues. Germline V gives CDR1 SSHAT, CDR2 FNYEAQ (reference sequence). Unmatched junction bases numbered 9, after V lost 5 bases and J lost 4 bases. The CDR3 sequence is CASSPSGSRSDTQYF. The CDR3 nucleotides read TGTGCCAGCAGCCCTAGCGGATCCCGCTCAGATACGCAGTATTTT.

This chain connects TRBV28 to TRBJ1-3, with a tentative D call TRBD1 (5 bases). CDR1 and CDR2 (germline): MDHEN, SYDVKM. The length of the CDR3 is 17 residues. V lost 4 bases and J 0 bases, leaving 16 bases between the germline ends. In nucleotides, the CDR3 is TGTGCCAGCAGTTGGCCGGGCAGGGCGCTCTCTGGAAACACCATATATTTT. Residues: CASSWPGRALSGNTIYF.

The rearrangement uses TRBV5-1 and TRBJ1-5, with 7 positions matching TRBD1. The CDR3 has 15 residues. V lost 5 bases and J lost 7; bases outside the gene matches: 12. The germline V gene has CDR1 SGHRS and CDR2 YFSETQ. The CDR3 sequence is CASSSDREKCQPQHF. CDR3 DNA: TGCGCCAGCAGTTCCGACAGGGAGAAGTGCCAGCCCCAGCATTTT.

CDR3 DNA sequence: TGTGCCAGCAGTGGCGACAGGTTCAATCAGCCCCAGCATTTT. This encodes CASSGDRFNQPQHF. The chain is built from TRBV28 and TRBJ1-5, with D perhaps matching TRBD1 (6 bases). This CDR3 is built from 14 residues. V lost 5 bases to trimming and J lost 3 bases, with 11 bases between them. CDR1 MDHEN and CDR2 SYDVKM come from the germline V gene.

V is TRBV6-5 and J is TRBJ2-7; D may be TRBD2 (6 bases). This CDR3 has 14 residues. With 4 bases removed from V and 3 bases from J, the gap between germline ends came to 13 bases. Germline lookup yields CDR1 MNHEY and CDR2 SVGAGI. The CDR3 loop is CASSLSDGGYEQYF. The CDR3 DNA is TGTGCCAGCAGTTTATCGGACGGGGGCTACGAGCAGTACTTC.

The J gene is TRBJ2-5, the V gene TRBV7-9; no firm D call. The V and J ends lost 1 base and 5 bases respectively, with 5 bases between them. The CDR3 covers 12 residues. Per germline, CDR1 SEHNR and CDR2 FQNEAQ (reference sequence). The CDR3 bases are TGTGCCAGCAGCTTAGGTAGTGAGACCCAGTACTTC. Its protein product is CASSLGSETQYF.

The chain combines TRBV30 with TRBJ2-3; D is perhaps TRBD2 (6 bases). Trimming removed 3 bases from V and 0 bases from J, with 16 bases in between. This CDR3 comprises 16 residues. Germline assignment: CDR1 GTSNPN and CDR2 SVGIG (reference sequence). The CDR3 DNA reads as TGTGCCTGGAGCTCGTGGGGGGTCGCTAGCACAGATACGCAGTATTTT. Residues: CAWSSWGVASTDTQYF.

The J gene is TRBJ2-5, the V gene TRBV7-9; possibly TRBD1 for D (6 bases). The CDR3 is 14 residues long. Trimming took 4 bases from V and 4 from J, leaving 13 bases between them. Germline V CDR1 and CDR2: SEHNR, FQNEAQ (reference sequence). CDR3: CASSYTGTRETQYF. The CDR3, as DNA: TGTGCCAGCAGCTATACAGGGACGAGAGAGACCCAGTACTTC.

This chain links TRBV28 with TRBJ1-6; D is unclear. The CDR3 totals 13 residues. V lost 3 bases and J 8 bases, leaving 8 bases between the germline ends. Germline V gives CDR1 MDHEN, CDR2 SYDVKM. The CDR3 nucleotides are TGTGCCAGCAGTTTGATGGACTATTCACCCCTCCACTTT. This encodes CASSLMDYSPLHF.

CDR3 DNA sequence: TGTGCCAGCGCTCGGACAGGGGAACAGCCCCAGCATTTT. It codes for CASARTGEQPQHF. V usage is TRBV6-4 and J usage is TRBJ1-5; TRBD1 matches 9 bases. Germline CDR1 reads MRHNA; CDR2 reads SNTAGT. The CDR3 is made up of 13 amino acids. The V and J ends lost 8 bases and 7 bases, in that order; junction bases with no gene match: 6.

This sequence joins TRBV18 and TRBJ2-2; no firm D call. The germline V gene encodes CDR1 KGHSH and CDR2 LQKENI. The CDR3 runs 14 residues. Deletions cut 6 bases from V and 6 bases from J, with 14 bases between. The CDR3 is CASSIQSRPGELFF. The CDR3 bases are TGTGCCAGCTCTATACAAAGTCGTCCCGGGGAGCTGTTTTTT. The variable domain in full, completed from reference TRBV18 and TRBJ2-2, reads NAGVMQNPRHLVRRRGQEARLRCSPMKGHSHVYWYRQLPEEGLKFMVYLQKENIIDESGMPKERFSAEFPKEGPSILRIQQVVRGDSAAYFCASSIQSRPGELFFGEGSRLTVL.

The chain couples TRBV20-1 to TRBJ2-3, with D unresolved. CDR1 and CDR2 (germline): DFQATT, SNEGSKA (reference sequence). Trimming took off 5 bases at V and 5 bases at J, with 5 bases between the two ends. This CDR3 region has 10 residues. CDR3 sequence (DNA): TGCAGTGCTGACATAGATACGCAGTATTTT. Translation gives CSADIDTQYF.